One T cell receptor (beta chain) is described in this entry. The data belong to a study of T cells expressing NK-cell markers. TCRdb reprocessed the 5' RACE reads and keeps a single row for each CDR3 protein, giving no DNA. The sample has roughly 300,000 distinct CDR3 sequences. Per the germline V gene, CDR1 is SGHAT and CDR2 is FQNNGV. The CDR3 is made up of 18 amino acids. The source material was blood T cells: a sorted CD56 or NKG2C T cell subset, CD4+ or CD8+ T cells, or bulk PBMC T cells (not recorded which). This receptor was identified in a woman aged 18-70 years in good health. V is TRBV11-2 and J is TRBJ2-3; TCRdb names TRBD2, which stays unverified in the absence of DNA. CDR3 protein: CASSLGGLAGGFTDTQYF.